These 9 T cell receptor beta chains were sequenced from one sample in a study of blood T cell repertoires in COVID-19 (dated by TCRdb to about 2020). Libraries were made using the immunoSEQ multiplex PCR assay. Drawn from immuneACCESS, this table holds only the in-frame rearrangements with V and J called that TCRdb kept. Clones are partly lost; checked studies trace under half to an unresolved V gene and leave the rest unexplained. The sample records about 140,000 clones, roughly 90% of which are singletons. Clones ranked in the top ten supply approximately 2.4% of the sample. Sequencing used peripheral blood. These receptor sequences come from a human donor with COVID-19, enrolled during active disease. The donor label of this sample is uncertain.

J is TRBJ2-1 and V is TRBV18; a possible D gene is TRBD2 (7 bases). Per the germline V gene, CDR1 is KGHSH and CDR2 is LQKENI. CDR3 length equals 14 residues. The V end was cut by 6 bases, the J end by 4 bases, with 13 bases between. CDR3 region: CASSRGGLYNEQFF. CDR3 bases: TGTGCCAGCTCCAGGGGAGGGTTATACAATGAGCAGTTCTTC. Variable domain in full (rest from reference TRBV18 and TRBJ2-1): NAGVMQNPRHLVRRRGQEARLRCSPMKGHSHVYWYRQLPEEGLKFMVYLQKENIIDESGMPKERFSAEFPKEGPSILRIQQVVRGDSAAYFCASSRGGLYNEQFFGPGTRLTVL.

This clone came up once. This sequence joins TRBV11-3 and TRBJ1-1, with unresolved D. Germline loops: CDR1 SGHNT, CDR2 YENEEA. V dropped 1 base and J dropped 8 bases, with 11 bases sitting between them. There are 13 residues in the CDR3. CDR3 nucleotides: TGTGCCAGCAGCTTAGGGCGTGCGGGAGAAGCTTTCTTT. Its protein is CASSLGRAGEAFF. Full variable domain (outside the CDR3, taken from reference TRBV11-3 and TRBJ1-1): EAGVVQSPRYKIIEKKQPVAFWCNPISGHNTLYWYLQNLGQGPELLIRYENEEAVDDSQLPKDRFSAERLKGVDSTLKIQPAELGDSAVYLCASSLGRAGEAFFGQGTRLTVV.

The V call is TRBV29-1, the J call TRBJ2-7, with D possibly matching TRBD1 (6 bases). The CDR3 contains 13 residues. Germline V gene sequence: CDR1 SQVTM, CDR2 ANQGSEA. V was cut by 6 bases and J by 5 bases, with 17 bases left in between. Here the CDR3 DNA reads TGCAGCGTCAACATCGGTGGGGGCAACGAGCAGTACTTC. It specifies CSVNIGGGNEQYF.

The chain couples TRBV28 to TRBJ1-6, with TRBD1 matching 9 bases. This CDR3 region has 19 residues. The trim removed 4 bases at V and 4 bases at J, leaving 14 bases unmatched. Germline CDR1 MDHEN, CDR2 SYDVKM. The chain's CDR3 is CASSSIRQQGALYNSPLHF. The CDR3 nucleotides are TGTGCCAGCAGTTCCATACGTCAACAGGGGGCGCTTTATAATTCACCCCTCCACTTT.

This clone has just one count. The chain uses TRBV2 and TRBJ2-4, with TRBD1 identical over 8 bases. V was pared by 4 bases and J by 5 bases, with 4 bases of the junction left unmatched. The CDR3 has 14 residues. Germline values: CDR1 SNHLY, CDR2 FYNNEI. The CDR3 bases are TGTGCCAGCAGTGCTGACAGGGGCGAAAACATTCAGTACTTC. Translating gives CASSADRGENIQYF. Based on the CDR3 plus reference TRBV2 and TRBJ2-4, the full variable domain is EPEVTQTPSHQVTQMGQEVILRCVPISNHLYFYWYRQILGQKVEFLVSFYNNEISEKSEIFDDQFSVERPDGSNFTLKIRSTKLEDSAMYFCASSADRGENIQYFGAGTRLSVL.

This clone was found once. The chain recombines TRBV15 with TRBJ1-2, with 7 bases identical to TRBD1. Trimming took 5 bases from V and 4 from J; bases not matched to a gene: 10. Germline lookup yields CDR1 LNHNV and CDR2 YYDKDF (reference sequence). CDR3 length equals 15 residues. CDR3 amino acids: CATSRRQGTTYGYTF. The CDR3 DNA sequence: TGTGCCACCAGCCGCAGACAGGGTACCACCTATGGCTACACCTTC.

The chain links TRBV25-1 to TRBJ2-7, with 8 bases that match TRBD1. Germline CDR1 MGHDK, CDR2 SYGVNS. J lost 4 bases, V lost 3 bases, and 8 bases had no gene match. CDR3 length equals 15 residues. The CDR3 loop is CASSDRTGTLYEQYF. For the CDR3, the DNA is TGTGCCAGCAGTGACCGGACAGGGACACTATACGAGCAGTACTTC.

The chain carries TRBV3-1 (or the pseudogene TRBV3-2) and TRBJ2-3, with D unresolved. Germline values: CDR1 LGHDT, CDR2 YNNKEL (reference sequence). The CDR3 contains 13 residues. V was cut by 0 bases and J by 8 bases, with 9 bases left in between. For the CDR3, the DNA is TGTGCCAGCAGCCAAGATCCCGCCGGTACGCAGTATTTT. Its translation: CASSQDPAGTQYF.

This chain uses TRBV9 with TRBJ2-1; D is ambiguous. The CDR3 runs to 16 residues. V was trimmed by 4 bases and J by 0 bases, leaving 14 bases between them. Germline CDR1 reads SGDLS; CDR2 reads YYNGEE. The DNA of the CDR3 is TGTGCCAGCAGCACGCTACTCCGGAGCTCCTACAATGAGCAGTTCTTC. Translation gives CASSTLLRSSYNEQFF.